This T cell receptor beta chain was sequenced during a study of blood T cells in healthy people across ages. Study-wide findings and caveats: Any changes in expanded clonotypes were possibly confounded, as donor CMV status remained unknown.

CDR3 length equals 15 residues. Germline V gene lookup returns CDR1 LGHNA and CDR2 YSLEER. Germline trimming cut 0 bases from V and 3 bases from J; bases unmatched to any gene: 4. This clonotype was counted between two and nine times. Its antigen is currently unknown. For the second PCR, which ran for about 6 to 11 cycles, a sample-barcoded 5' primer and a J-beta primer mix were used. Each TCR beta cDNA got a 12-nucleotide random molecular identifier. TCRdb redid the calling of the 5' RACE reads with MiXCR, one entry per CDR3 protein. This repertoire shows around 800,000 distinct CDR3 sequences, 40% to 50% found once; its top ten account for 15% to 25%.

This clonotype was obtained from a man aged 55 to 70 in good health. Sequences were obtained from blood. The chain combines TRBV4-3 with TRBJ1-1, with TRBD1 matching 7 bases. CDR3 amino acids: CASSQDTDRDTEAFF. Written as DNA, the CDR3 is TGCGCCAGCAGCCAAGATACAGACAGGGACACTGAAGCTTTCTTT.